This T cell receptor beta chain was documented in a study of blood T cell repertoires in COVID-19. On the study more broadly: T cells, B-cell-depleted T cells, or PBMCs provided the cDNA or gDNA that served as material.

Here immunoSEQ multiplex PCR was the method, and the copy in TCRdb shows in-frame clones only, minus some. Of over 70,000 clones in the sample, 70% to 90% are singletons; the top ten hold around 9.9%. Trimming took 4 bases from V and 6 from J; bases not matched to a gene: 9. CDR1 is LNHDA and CDR2 is SQIVND in the germline V gene (reference sequence). CDR3 size: 15 residues. What was sequenced was peripheral blood. The J gene is TRBJ2-1, the V gene TRBV19, with 7 bases lining up with TRBD2. The clonotype was recovered from a man aged 55 to 70 with COVID-19, enrolled during active disease. CDR3 sequence reads: CASSSLASGSNEQFF. The CDR3 region has the DNA TGTGCCAGTAGTAGTTTGGCTAGCGGATCCAATGAGCAGTTCTTC.